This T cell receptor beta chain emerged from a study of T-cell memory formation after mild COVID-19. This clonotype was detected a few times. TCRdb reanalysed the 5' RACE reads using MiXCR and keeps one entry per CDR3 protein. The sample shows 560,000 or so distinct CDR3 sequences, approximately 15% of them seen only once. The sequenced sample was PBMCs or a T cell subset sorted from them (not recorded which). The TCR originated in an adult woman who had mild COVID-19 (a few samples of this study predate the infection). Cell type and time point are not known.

CDR3 DNA: TGTGCCAGCAGCCTCCGGGGCAGGGGCGAAACGACACCCTATGGCTACACCTTC. Its protein is CASSLRGRGETTPYGYTF. V gene TRBV6-2 or TRBV6-3 combines with J gene TRBJ1-2; maybe TRBD1 (6 bases). The CDR3 is made up of 18 amino acids. V was trimmed by 6 bases and J by 4 bases, leaving 27 bases between them. Germline V gene lookup returns CDR1 MNHEY and CDR2 SVGEGT.